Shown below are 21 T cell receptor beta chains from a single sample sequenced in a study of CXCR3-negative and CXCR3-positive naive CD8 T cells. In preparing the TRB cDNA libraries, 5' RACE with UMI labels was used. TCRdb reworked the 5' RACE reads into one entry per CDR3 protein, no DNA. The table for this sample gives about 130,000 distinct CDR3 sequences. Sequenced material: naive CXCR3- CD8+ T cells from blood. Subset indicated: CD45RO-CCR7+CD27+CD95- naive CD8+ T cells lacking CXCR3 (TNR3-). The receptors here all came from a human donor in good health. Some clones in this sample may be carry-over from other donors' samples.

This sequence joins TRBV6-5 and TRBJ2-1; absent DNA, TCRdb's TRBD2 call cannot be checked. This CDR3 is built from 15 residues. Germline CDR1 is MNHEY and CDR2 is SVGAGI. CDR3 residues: CASSYAGGQSSEQFF.

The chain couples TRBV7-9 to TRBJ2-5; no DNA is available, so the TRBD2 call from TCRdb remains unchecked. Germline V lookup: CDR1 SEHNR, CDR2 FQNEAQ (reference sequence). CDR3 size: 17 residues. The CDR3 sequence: CASSFIPMTSGQETQYF.

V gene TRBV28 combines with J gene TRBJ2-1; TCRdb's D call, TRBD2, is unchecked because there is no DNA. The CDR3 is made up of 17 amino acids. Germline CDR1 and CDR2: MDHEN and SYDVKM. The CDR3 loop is CASSSLEVTSVYNEQFF. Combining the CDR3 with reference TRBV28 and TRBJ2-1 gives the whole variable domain DVKVTQSSRYLVKRTGEKVFLECVQDMDHENMFWYRQDPGLGLRLIYFSYDVKMKEKGDIPEGYSVSREKKERFSLILESASTNQTSMYLCASSSLEVTSVYNEQFFGPGTRLTVL.

CDR3 sequence: CASSQTGGVISGANVLTF. The V call is TRBV4-1, the J call TRBJ2-6; as DNA is missing, the TRBD1 call by TCRdb cannot be tested. The CDR3 is 18 residues long. Germline-derived CDR1 and CDR2 are MGHRA and YSYEKL.

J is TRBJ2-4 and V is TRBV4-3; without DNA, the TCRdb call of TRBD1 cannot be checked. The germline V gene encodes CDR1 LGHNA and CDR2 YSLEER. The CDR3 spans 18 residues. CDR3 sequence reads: CASSQDSPQGIIKNIQYF.

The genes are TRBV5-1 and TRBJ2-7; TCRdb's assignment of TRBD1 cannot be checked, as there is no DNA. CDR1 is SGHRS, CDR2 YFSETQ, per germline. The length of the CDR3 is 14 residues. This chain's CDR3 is CASSLDRGNYEQYF. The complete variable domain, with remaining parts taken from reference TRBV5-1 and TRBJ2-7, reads KAGVTQTPRYLIKTRGQQVTLSCSPISGHRSVSWYQQTPGQGLQFLFEYFSETQRNKGNFPGRFSGRQFSNSRSEMNVSTLELGDSALYLCASSLDRGNYEQYFGPGTRLTVT.

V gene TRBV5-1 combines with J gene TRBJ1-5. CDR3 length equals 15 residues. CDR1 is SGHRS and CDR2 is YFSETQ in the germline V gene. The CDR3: CASSLDVGEDQPQHF. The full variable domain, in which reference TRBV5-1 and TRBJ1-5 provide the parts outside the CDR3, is KAGVTQTPRYLIKTRGQQVTLSCSPISGHRSVSWYQQTPGQGLQFLFEYFSETQRNKGNFPGRFSGRQFSNSRSEMNVSTLELGDSALYLCASSLDVGEDQPQHFGDGTRLSIL.

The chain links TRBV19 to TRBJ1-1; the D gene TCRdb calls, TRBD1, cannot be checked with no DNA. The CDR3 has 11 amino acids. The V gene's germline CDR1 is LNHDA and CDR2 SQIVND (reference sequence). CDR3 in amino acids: CASIETGRAFF.

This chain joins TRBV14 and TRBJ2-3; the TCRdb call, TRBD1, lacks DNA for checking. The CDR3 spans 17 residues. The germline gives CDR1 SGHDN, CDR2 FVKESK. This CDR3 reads CASSQDLSRRGTDTQYF.

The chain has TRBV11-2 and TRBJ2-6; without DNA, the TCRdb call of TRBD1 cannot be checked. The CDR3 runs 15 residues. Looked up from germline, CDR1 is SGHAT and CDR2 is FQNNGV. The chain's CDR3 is CASSYPGGGANVLTF.

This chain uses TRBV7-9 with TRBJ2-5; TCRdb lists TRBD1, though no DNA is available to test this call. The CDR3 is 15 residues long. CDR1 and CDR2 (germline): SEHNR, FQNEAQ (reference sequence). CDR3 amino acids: CASSLYRGPQETQYF.

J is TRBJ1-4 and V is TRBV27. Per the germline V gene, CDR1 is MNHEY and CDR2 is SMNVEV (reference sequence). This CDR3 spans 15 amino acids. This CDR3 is CASSLSTGVNEKLFF.

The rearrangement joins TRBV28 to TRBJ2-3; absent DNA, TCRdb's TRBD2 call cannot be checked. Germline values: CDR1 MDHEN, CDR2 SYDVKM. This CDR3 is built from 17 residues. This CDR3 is CASSLHEGGLGTDTQYF.

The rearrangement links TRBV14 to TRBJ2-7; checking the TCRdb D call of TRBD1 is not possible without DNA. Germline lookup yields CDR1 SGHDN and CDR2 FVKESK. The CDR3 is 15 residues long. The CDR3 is CASSPMTGNSYEQYF.

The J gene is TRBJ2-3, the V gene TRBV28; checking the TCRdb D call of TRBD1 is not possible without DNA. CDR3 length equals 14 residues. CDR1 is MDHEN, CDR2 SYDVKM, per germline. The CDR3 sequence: CASSLGGVADAQYF. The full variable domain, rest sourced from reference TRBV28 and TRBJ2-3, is DVKVTQSSRYLVKRTGEKVFLECVQDMDHENMFWYRQDPGLGLRLIYFSYDVKMKEKGDIPEGYSVSREKKERFSLILESASTNQTSMYLCASSLGGVADAQYFGPGTRLTVL.

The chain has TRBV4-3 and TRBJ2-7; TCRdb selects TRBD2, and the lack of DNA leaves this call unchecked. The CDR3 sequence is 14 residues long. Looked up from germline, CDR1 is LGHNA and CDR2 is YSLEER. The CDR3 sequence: CASSPRGVADEQYF.

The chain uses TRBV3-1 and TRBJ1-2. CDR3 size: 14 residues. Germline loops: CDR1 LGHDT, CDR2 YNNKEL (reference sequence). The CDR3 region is CASSQEGVNYGYTF.

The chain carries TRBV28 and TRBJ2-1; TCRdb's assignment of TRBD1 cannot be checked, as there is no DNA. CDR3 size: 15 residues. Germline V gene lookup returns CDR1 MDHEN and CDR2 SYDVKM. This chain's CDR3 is CASSFTGGAYNEQFF.

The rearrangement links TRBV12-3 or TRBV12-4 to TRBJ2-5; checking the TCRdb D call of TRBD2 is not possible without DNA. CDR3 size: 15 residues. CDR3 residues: CASSSGLAGWETQYF.

The CDR3 is CASSLGRAGATYNEQFF. The chain couples TRBV11-2 to TRBJ2-1; TCRdb proposes TRBD1, but this gene call is untestable without DNA. The germline gives CDR1 SGHAT, CDR2 FQNNGV. The CDR3 extends over 17 amino acids.

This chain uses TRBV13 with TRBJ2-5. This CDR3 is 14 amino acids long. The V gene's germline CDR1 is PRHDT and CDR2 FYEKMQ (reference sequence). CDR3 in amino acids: CASSKDLGQETQYF.